This T cell receptor beta chain emerged from a study of T cell repertoires in cytomegalovirus infection. Study observations and caveats: People with CMV and the relevant HLA were identified by cumulative public TCR beta family frequency. HLA-C-restricted CMV-specific TCR beta clonotypes were dominant in the ex vivo response.

TCRdb called the reads again in MiXCR, with one record for every CDR3 protein. The sample has about 150,000 distinct CDR3 sequences, 17% seen once. Germline V gene lookup returns CDR1 SEHNR and CDR2 FQNEAQ (reference sequence). This CDR3 is 16 amino acids long. Trimming cost V 5 bases and J 1 base, with 14 bases left between them. This clonotype was detected only a few times. Its antigen is not identified. Sequenced input: CD8+ T cells from PBMCs. The chain is built from TRBV7-9 and TRBJ2-2; no firm D call. This receptor was obtained from a human donor in good health (CMV status not recorded). Some clones in this sample may be carry-over from other donors' samples. The CDR3 spells CASSPPIGWNTGELFF. The CDR3 nucleotides read TGTGCCAGCAGCCCCCCGATTGGCTGGAACACCGGGGAGCTGTTTTTT.